This TCR beta chain was found in a study of blood T cell repertoires in COVID-19. V lost 7 bases, J lost 7 bases, and 13 bases lay in between. The CDR3 consists of 12 residues. CDR1 MNHEY and CDR2 SMNVEV come from the germline V gene (reference sequence). Original processing methods: From reference gene primer amplification, estimates of nucleated cell counts were derived. Sequenced by immunoSEQ multiplex PCR; TCRdb stores in-frame clones only, minus some. The DNA was the basis for D and trimming; V, J and clone size are from that table. This table has 250,000 to 300,000 clones, around 92% appearing once. Enrolled through a virtual design, the participants were between roughly 18 and 100 years of age and came from about two dozen US areas.

Sequencing was carried out using PBMCs or T cells enriched from blood (not recorded which). This chain connects TRBV27 to TRBJ1-2; tentative D call: TRBD1 (6 bases). The clonotype was recovered from a woman aged 55-70 years who had recovered from COVID-19. CDR3: CASTFTTGGYTF. Written as DNA, the CDR3 is TGTGCCAGCACCTTTACGACAGGTGGCTACACCTTC.